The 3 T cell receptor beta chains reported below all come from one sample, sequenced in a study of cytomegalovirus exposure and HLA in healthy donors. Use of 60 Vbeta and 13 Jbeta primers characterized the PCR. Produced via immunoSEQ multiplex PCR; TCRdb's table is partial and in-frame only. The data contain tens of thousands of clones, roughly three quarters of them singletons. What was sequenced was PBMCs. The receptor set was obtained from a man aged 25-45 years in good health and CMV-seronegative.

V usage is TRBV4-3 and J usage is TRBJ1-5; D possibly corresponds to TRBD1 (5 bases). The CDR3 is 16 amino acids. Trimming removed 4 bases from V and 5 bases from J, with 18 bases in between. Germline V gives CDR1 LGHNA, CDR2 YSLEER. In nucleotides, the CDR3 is TGCGCCAGCAGCCGCATACATGGGGGGGACTATCAGCCCCAGCATTTT. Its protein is CASSRIHGGDYQPQHF.

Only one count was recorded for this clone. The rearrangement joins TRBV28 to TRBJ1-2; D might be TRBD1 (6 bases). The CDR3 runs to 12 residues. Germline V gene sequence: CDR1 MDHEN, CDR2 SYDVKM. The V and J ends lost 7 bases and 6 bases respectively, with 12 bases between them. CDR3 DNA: TGTGCCAGCACCACAGGGTTACATGGCTACACCTTC. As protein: CASTTGLHGYTF.

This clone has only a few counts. The CDR3 DNA reads as TGTGCCAGTAGGAGATTAGGGCAGGGTAACACCGGGGAGCTGTTTTTT. Protein product: CASRRLGQGNTGELFF. The V call is TRBV19, the J call TRBJ2-2; a weak D match, TRBD1 (5 bases). The CDR3 length is 16 residues. Deletions cut 6 bases from V and 2 bases from J, with 16 bases between. The germline V gene encodes CDR1 LNHDA and CDR2 SQIVND (reference sequence).